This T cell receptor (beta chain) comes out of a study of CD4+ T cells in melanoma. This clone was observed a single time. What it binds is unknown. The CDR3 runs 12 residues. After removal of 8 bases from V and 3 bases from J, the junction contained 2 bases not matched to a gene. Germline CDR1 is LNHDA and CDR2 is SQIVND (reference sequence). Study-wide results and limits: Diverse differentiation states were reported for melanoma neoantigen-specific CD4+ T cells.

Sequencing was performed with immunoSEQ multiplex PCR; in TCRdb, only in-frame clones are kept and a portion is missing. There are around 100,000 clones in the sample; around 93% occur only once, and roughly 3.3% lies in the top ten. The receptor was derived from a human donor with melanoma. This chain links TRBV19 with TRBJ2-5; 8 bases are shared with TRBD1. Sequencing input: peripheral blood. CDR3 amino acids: CASAGGEETQYF. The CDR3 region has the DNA TGTGCCAGTGCAGGGGGCGAAGAGACCCAGTACTTC.